The present TCR beta chain was sequenced within a study of naive and memory T cell subsets. The beta constant-region primer was an equimolar mix of two oligonucleotides covering TRBC1 and TRBC2. Nested alpha and beta constant-region primers with the SP2 primer drove four PCR rounds on ligated cDNA. TCRdb reprocessed the UMI-ligation and nested PCR reads with MiXCR, giving one entry per CDR3 protein. The table includes around 130,000 distinct CDR3 sequences, 36% detected once. The sequenced material came from central memory CD4+ T cells from blood. This TCR was sampled from a human donor in good health.

The CDR3 region has the DNA TGCAGTGCCCAGGGGGTCGGCTCCTACAATGAGCAGTTCTTC. It is translated as CSAQGVGSYNEQFF. The V and J genes are TRBV20-1 and TRBJ2-1; TRBD1 matches 7 bases. Germline loops: CDR1 DFQATT, CDR2 SNEGSKA (reference sequence). The CDR3 has 14 amino acids. Trimming took 6 bases from V and 0 from J; bases not matched to a gene: 5.